This TCR beta chain stems from a study of blood T cell repertoires in COVID-19. Study as a whole: From T cells, B-cell-depleted T cells, or PBMCs came the material, which was cDNA or gDNA.

Which cohort a participant joined came from the clinical history participants gave. For recovered donors of Cohort 3, there were two negative PCRs, clearance, or symptom resolution. V dropped 1 base and J dropped 4; count of bases not matched to a gene: 7. This CDR3 is 16 amino acids long. CDR1 and CDR2 (germline): SGHAT, FQDESV (reference sequence). In the authors' methods: Using reference gene primer amplification, nucleated cell counts were estimated. The protocol was immunoSEQ multiplex PCR, while the TCRdb copy is restricted to in-frame clones and leaves out a portion. The V and J calls and clone size come from that table; D and trimming were worked out from the DNA. Found here are fewer than 600,000 clones, 88% of them singletons; the top ten hold 1.8%.

The chain carries TRBV11-1 and TRBJ2-3, with TRBD2 matching 8 bases. Sequenced: PBMCs or T cells enriched from blood (not recorded which). The receptor's source is a woman in her thirties or forties who had recovered from COVID-19. This CDR3 reads CASSLVAGLAADTQYF. In nucleotides, the CDR3 is TGTGCCAGCAGCTTAGTAGCGGGACTCGCAGCAGATACGCAGTATTTT.